The 11 T cell receptor beta chains presented below share a single source sample, sequenced in a study of vaccination and CD4 T cells after COVID-19. Treatment given: roughly ten-day PBMC culture with coronavirus spike peptide pools or control peptides (ViraFEST assay). An Oncomine TCR Beta short-read assay was used to sequence the DNA from cultured CD4+ T cells. A single record per CDR3 protein comes from TCRdb applying MiXCR to the PCR reads. The data contain 20,000 to 25,000 distinct CDR3 sequences, roughly 71% of them seen just once; the ten biggest clones take up under 20%. Their cognate antigens are unknown. This sample comprised CD4+ T cells from blood, cultured in vitro, obtained after SARS-CoV-2 vaccination. All receptors come from a human donor who received a COVID-19 vaccine.

V is TRBV7-9 and J is TRBJ1-2, with a weak D call TRBD1 (5 bases). The CDR3 is 16 residues long. The germline gives CDR1 SEHNR, CDR2 FQNEAQ (reference sequence). V was trimmed by 4 bases and J by 6 bases, leaving 21 bases between them. This CDR3 reads CASSSGGGARSNGYTF. The CDR3, as DNA: TGTGCCAGCAGCTCGGGGGGAGGGGCCCGGTCTAATGGCTACACCTTC.

This clonotype was found a few times. V and J are TRBV29-1 and TRBJ2-1, with unresolved D. Trimming shortened V by 6 bases and J by 8 bases, and 8 bases separated the two germline ends. CDR1 SQVTM and CDR2 ANQGSEA come from the germline V gene. This CDR3 has 10 residues. The CDR3: CSVTVYEQFF. Written as DNA, the CDR3 is TGCAGCGTGACGGTTTATGAGCAGTTCTTC.

V is TRBV28 and J is TRBJ2-2; the D is unclear. V lost 2 bases to trimming and J lost 0 bases, with 10 bases between them. The CDR3 runs to 16 residues. Germline CDR1 and CDR2: MDHEN and SYDVKM. CDR3 sequence (DNA): TGTGCCAGCAGTTTACAGCAAGACGCGAACACCGGGGAGCTGTTTTTT. Translation gives CASSLQQDANTGELFF.

The CDR3 DNA reads TGTGCCAGCAGCCCCGTCGAACAGGGCGGAGAGACCCAGTACTTC. This translates into CASSPVEQGGETQYF. V usage is TRBV7-9 and J usage is TRBJ2-5; the D gene is possibly TRBD1 (6 bases). CDR3 size: 15 residues. V shed 5 bases and J shed 4 bases, with 17 bases lying between them. CDR1 and CDR2 (germline): SEHNR, FQNEAQ (reference sequence).

The chain couples TRBV27 to TRBJ2-5; TRBD2 matches at 10 bases. The germline gives CDR1 MNHEY, CDR2 SMNVEV (reference sequence). V trimming: 2 bases; J trimming: 5 bases; junction bases outside the gene matches: 8. The CDR3 has 16 residues. For the CDR3, the DNA is TGTGCCAGCAGTTTACGATTAGCGGGGGGTTGGGAGACCCAGTACTTC. Its translation: CASSLRLAGGWETQYF.

By share, this clonotype counts as medium-sized. The J gene is TRBJ1-2, the V gene TRBV7-8, with 8 bases matching TRBD1. This CDR3 is built from 16 residues. The V segment lost 5 bases and the J segment 7 bases; nucleotides outside the gene matches: 15. From germline, CDR1 is SGHVS and CDR2 FQNEAQ. Here the CDR3 reads CASSIDPTGVLSGYTF. The CDR3 DNA reads TGTGCCAGCAGCATAGACCCGACAGGGGTCCTTTCTGGCTACACCTTC.

The rearrangement links TRBV2 to TRBJ2-3; 8 bases map to TRBD2. Trimming cost V 7 bases and J 7 bases; bases outside gene matches: 7. Germline-derived CDR1 and CDR2 are SNHLY and FYNNEI. The CDR3 sequence is 13 residues long. CDR3 in amino acids: CASMAGGHNTQYF. The DNA of the CDR3 is TGTGCCAGCATGGCGGGGGGACATAATACGCAGTATTTT.

The chain combines TRBV19 with TRBJ1-5, with D perhaps TRBD1 (6 bases). Germline V gene data show CDR1 as LNHDA and CDR2 as SQIVND (reference sequence). Trimming left V 3 bases short and J 3 bases short, with 15 bases between. The CDR3 runs 16 residues. DNA for the CDR3: TGTGCCAGTAGTATGGGGCGCGGGGGGCACAATCAGCCCCAGCATTTT. Protein sequence: CASSMGRGGHNQPQHF.

This clonotype has a handful of counts. The chain carries TRBV6-1 and TRBJ1-3; 7 positions agree with TRBD1. CDR1 is MNHNS, CDR2 SASEGT, per germline. CDR3 length equals 15 residues. The V and J ends lost 6 bases and 3 bases, in that order; junction bases with no gene match: 8. The CDR3 region has the DNA TGTGCCAGCAGGCACACCTGGGACAGTGGAAACACCATATATTTT. As protein: CASRHTWDSGNTIYF.

J is TRBJ1-5 and V is TRBV27, with D unclear. Germline V gene data show CDR1 as MNHEY and CDR2 as SMNVEV (reference sequence). The germline V and J ends were trimmed by 3 bases and 6 bases, with 6 bases remaining between them. The CDR3 has 12 amino acids. The CDR3 DNA sequence: TGTGCCAGCAGTTTTCGAGGTCAGCCCCAGCATTTT. Amino acids: CASSFRGQPQHF.

This clonotype was observed a handful of times. J is TRBJ1-6 and V is TRBV6-5, with D uncertain. This CDR3 spans 18 amino acids. Trimming removed 4 bases from V and 4 bases from J, with 20 bases in between. Germline-derived CDR1 and CDR2 are MNHEY and SVGAGI. The CDR3 coding sequence is TGTGCCAGCAGTTCCCTGACAAACTACTACCAATATAATTCACCCCTCCACTTT. Translation: CASSSLTNYYQYNSPLHF.